This T cell receptor beta chain was sequenced in a study of blood T cell repertoires in COVID-19. Study background: Specimens from acute and convalescent COVID-19 originated in the United States, Italy and Spain. Sample material is recorded as cDNA or gDNA derived from T cells, B-cell-depleted T cells, or PBMCs.

Original analysis: Amplification of reference gene primers was used by the study to estimate nucleated cell counts. TCRdb keeps only in-frame clones here, not all; method: immunoSEQ multiplex PCR. V and J calls and clone size are given by that table; D and trimming were obtained from the DNA. Of about 40,000 clones listed, approximately 75% are singletons. This CDR3 contains 17 residues. Germline V gene data show CDR1 as SGHAT and CDR2 as FQNNGV. The trim removed 0 bases at V and 7 bases at J, leaving 6 bases unmatched. The material sequenced was peripheral blood. The chain has TRBV11-2 and TRBJ2-1, with TRBD2 identical over 13 bases. This TCR was sampled from a human donor in a cohort sampled during active or convalescent COVID-19. The donor label of this sample is uncertain. The CDR3 DNA reads TGTGCCAGCAGCTTAGATGGGGGACTAGCGGGAAGGAATGAGCAGTTCTTC. Protein: CASSLDGGLAGRNEQFF.